Listed below are T cell receptor beta chains from one sample, sequenced in a study of identical twins. TCRdb recomputed calls from the 5' RACE reads with MiXCR, one row per CDR3 protein. The data contain about 660,000 distinct CDR3 sequences, 8.6% of them seen just once; the ten biggest clones take up approximately 0.96%. These data also featured in a second study, about yellow fever vaccine responses in identical twins.

What was sequenced was PBMCs. The receptors come from a woman between 18 and 30 years old in good health. CDR3s include the opening cysteine and the closing phenylalanine or tryptophan. D genes are given only for firm matches. Size is stated for part of the rows, as once, few or many counts, or as a class when the clone is expanded.

v_gene	d_gene	abundance	j_gene	CDR3aa	CDR3nt
TRBV10-3	TRBD1	many	TRBJ2-3	CAISELGISGQAQENTQYF	TGTGCCATCAGTGAGTTGGGGATTTCAGGACAGGCTCAGGAGAATACGCAGTATTTT
TRBV20-1	-	many	TRBJ2-3	CSASKGGARSTDTQYF	TGCAGTGCCTCCAAAGGGGGGGCTCGAAGCACAGATACGCAGTATTTT
TRBV3-1	-	few	TRBJ1-4	CAVGSPNEKLFF	TGTGCCGTGGGCAGTCCGAATGAAAAACTGTTTTTT
TRBV12-3/TRBV12-4	TRBD2	many	TRBJ2-3	CASSSTTGTSGNSSTDTQYF	TGTGCCAGCAGTTCCACAACCGGGACTAGCGGGAATTCTAGCACAGATACGCAGTATTTT
TRBV18	-	few	TRBJ2-5	CASSPRASQETQYF	TGTGCCAGCTCACCACGGGCTTCCCAAGAGACCCAGTACTTC
TRBV12-3/TRBV12-4	TRBD1	-	TRBJ2-7	CASSFDRVGEQYF	TGTGCCAGCAGTTTTGACAGGGTAGGTGAGCAGTACTTC
TRBV4-3	TRBD1	few	TRBJ1-2	CASSQVTGTGGGFGYTF	TGCGCCAGCAGCCAGGTCACCGGGACAGGGGGCGGTTTTGGCTACACCTTC
TRBV29-1	TRBD1	few	TRBJ2-7	CSVGGQGYEQYF	TGCAGCGTGGGGGGACAGGGATACGAGCAGTACTTC
TRBV29-1	-	few	TRBJ2-7	CSVESRGGEQYF	TGCAGCGTTGAGTCCAGGGGAGGCGAGCAGTACTTC
TRBV5-5	-	many	TRBJ2-5	CASSARGQETQYF	TGTGCCAGCAGCGCCAGGGGCCAAGAGACCCAGTACTTC
TRBV28	-	few	TRBJ1-5	CASRLIMNQPQHF	TGTGCCAGCAGGCTCATTATGAATCAGCCCCAGCATTTT
TRBV7-8	TRBD2	many	TRBJ2-1	CASSPLAGVFYNEQFF	TGTGCCAGCAGCCCCTTGGCGGGGGTATTTTACAATGAGCAGTTCTTC
TRBV20-1	-	many	TRBJ2-3	CSARLVATDTQYF	TGCAGTGCTAGATTGGTAGCGACAGATACGCAGTATTTT
TRBV20-1	TRBD1	few	TRBJ2-7	CSARVPGTGAYEQYF	TGCAGTGCTAGAGTCCCCGGGACAGGGGCGTACGAGCAGTACTTC
TRBV9	-	many	TRBJ2-3	CASSVTGMGYTDTQYF	TGTGCCAGCAGCGTAACAGGGATGGGATACACAGATACGCAGTATTTT
TRBV9	TRBD2	-	TRBJ2-1	CASSVGRGYAHNEQFF	TGTGCCAGCAGCGTAGGGCGGGGGTATGCCCACAATGAGCAGTTCTTC
TRBV29-1	TRBD2	-	TRBJ2-1	CSVSGGPQFF	TGCAGCGTCAGCGGGGGCCCTCAGTTCTTC
TRBV2	TRBD2	many	TRBJ2-1	CASSPRLAGPKEQFF	TGTGCCAGCAGCCCTAGACTAGCGGGACCGAAAGAGCAGTTCTTC
TRBV5-5	TRBD2	many	TRBJ2-1	CASSLLSAGGTNEQFF	TGTGCCAGCAGCCTTCTCTCCGCGGGAGGTACCAATGAGCAGTTCTTC
TRBV7-8	TRBD1	-	TRBJ1-1	CASSSGTGGPTEAFF	TGTGCCAGCAGCTCTGGGACAGGCGGTCCTACTGAAGCTTTCTTT
TRBV11-2	-	few	TRBJ2-3	CASSTTRDSTDTQYF	TGTGCCAGCAGCACCACTAGGGACAGCACAGATACGCAGTATTTT
TRBV7-9	-	few	TRBJ1-2	CASSLSDVGHGYTF	TGTGCCAGCAGCTTATCTGATGTGGGGCATGGCTACACCTTC
TRBV20-1	-	-	TRBJ2-1	CSARDWVRTAKNEQFF	TGCAGTGCTAGAGATTGGGTTAGGACGGCAAAGAATGAGCAGTTCTTC
TRBV18	-	few	TRBJ2-1	CASSPNPRWYEQFF	TGTGCCAGCTCACCAAACCCACGTTGGTATGAGCAGTTCTTC
TRBV4-3	-	few	TRBJ2-2	CASTSTRQGITGELFF	TGCGCCAGCACCTCAACCCGCCAGGGAATCACCGGGGAGCTGTTTTTT
TRBV6-1	TRBD2	-	TRBJ2-1	CASRKPGGTGNEQFF	TGTGCCAGCAGAAAACCCGGGGGGACCGGCAATGAGCAGTTCTTC
TRBV5-1	TRBD1	-	TRBJ2-7	CASSRGGQGHEQYF	TGCGCCAGCAGCCGAGGGGGACAGGGACACGAGCAGTACTTC
TRBV7-9	-	many	TRBJ2-2	CASSLSDLYTGELFF	TGTGCCAGCAGCCTCTCAGACCTCTACACCGGGGAGCTGTTTTTT
TRBV10-3	TRBD1	many	TRBJ1-6	CAISGTGNNSPLHF	TGTGCCATCAGCGGGACAGGGAACAATTCACCCCTCCACTTT
TRBV29-1	-	many	TRBJ2-7	CSVGHQQGGEQYF	TGCAGCGTTGGACACCAACAGGGAGGAGAGCAGTACTTC
TRBV5-1	-	-	TRBJ2-1	CASSLNGEQFF	TGCGCCAGCAGCCTAAACGGTGAGCAGTTCTTC
TRBV20-1	-	-	TRBJ2-5	CSARRAGAKETQYF	TGCAGTGCTAGAAGGGCAGGGGCAAAAGAGACCCAGTACTTC
TRBV20-1	TRBD2	few	TRBJ2-7	CSARDLMGLAGAYEQYF	TGCAGTGCTAGAGATCTAATGGGACTAGCGGGGGCCTACGAGCAGTACTTC
TRBV7-2	-	many	TRBJ2-1	CASSLAGERGNEQFF	TGTGCCAGCAGCTTAGCGGGGGAGAGAGGCAATGAGCAGTTCTTC
TRBV20-1	-	-	TRBJ2-2	CSARDSLAASNTGELFF	TGCAGTGCTAGAGATTCGCTAGCTGCATCGAACACCGGGGAGCTGTTTTTT
TRBV24-1	-	-	TRBJ2-7	CATSDPRLSPGEQYF	TGTGCCACCAGTGATCCCCGACTATCCCCGGGCGAGCAGTACTTC
TRBV20-1	TRBD2	few	TRBJ2-7	CSARDPLAGDEQYF	TGCAGTGCTAGAGATCCACTAGCGGGGGATGAGCAGTACTTC
TRBV12-1	-	-	TRBJ2-3	CASSRLDRESTDTQYF	TGTGCCAGCAGCCGCCTGGACAGGGAATCCACAGATACGCAGTATTTT
TRBV20-1	-	few	TRBJ2-7	CSARQGGEQYF	TGCAGTGCTAGGCAAGGGGGCGAGCAGTACTTC
TRBV6-2/TRBV6-3	-	few	TRBJ2-7	CASKERDRNYYEQYF	TGTGCCAGCAAAGAACGAGACAGGAATTACTACGAGCAGTACTTC
TRBV6-2/TRBV6-3	-	many	TRBJ2-7	CASSPDPQLYEQYF	TGTGCCAGCAGTCCAGACCCGCAGCTATACGAGCAGTACTTC
TRBV6-2/TRBV6-3	TRBD2	-	TRBJ2-2	CASSAHGGGSGELFF	TGTGCCAGCAGCGCACACGGGGGGGGATCCGGGGAGCTGTTTTTT
TRBV25-1	-	few	TRBJ2-7	CASSGLWEQYF	TGTGCCAGCAGTGGTCTTTGGGAGCAGTACTTC
TRBV11-2	-	few	TRBJ2-1	CASSLRAAGHYNEQFF	TGTGCCAGCAGCTTACGGGCTGCGGGGCACTACAATGAGCAGTTCTTC
TRBV4-1	-	few	TRBJ2-5	CASSQVSTPETQYF	TGCGCCAGCAGCCAAGTATCGACCCCAGAGACCCAGTACTTC